This TCR beta chain was recorded in a study of T cell responses to AZD1222 COVID-19 vaccine. The V end was cut by 7 bases, the J end by 4 bases, with 14 bases between. Per the germline V gene, CDR1 is MDHEN and CDR2 is SYDVKM. The CDR3 spans 13 residues. Clones were sequenced by immunoSEQ multiplex PCR, and TCRdb holds only the in-frame ones, with some missing. Counted here are more than 85,000 clones, less than 90% occurring once; the ten biggest clones make up about 1.6%. Concerning this clone: The antigen is undetermined.

The study, taken as a whole, reports: Females made up more of the donors, who were largely white British, and clonal diversity may have come out too low.

This chain joins TRBV28 and TRBJ2-7; D unclear. The specimen comprised peripheral blood, sampled on day 0 of AZD1222 vaccination. This receptor was identified in an adult in good health. The CDR3: CASTGPGGYEQYF. The CDR3 DNA is TGTGCCAGCACCGGGCCCGGTGGGTACGAGCAGTACTTC.